The 4 T cell receptor beta chains below all came from one sample that was sequenced in a study of blood T cell repertoires in COVID-19. Sequencing used immunoSEQ multiplex PCR; TCRdb keeps in-frame clones, though not all of them. Found here are about 360,000 clones, about 86% of them singletons; the top ten hold around 7.5%. Sequenced material: peripheral blood. Receptor source: a woman between 55 and 75 years old with COVID-19, enrolled during active disease.

The chain couples TRBV2 to TRBJ2-2; D gene uncertain. The CDR3 sequence is 17 residues long. CDR1 is SNHLY, CDR2 FYNNEI, per germline. V was shortened by 1 base and J by 5 bases, with 17 bases between the two germline ends. In DNA form, the CDR3 reads TGTGCCAGCAGTGAAGATTCACGAGTGGCAGGAACCGGGGAGCTGTTTTTT. This gives the protein CASSEDSRVAGTGELFF.

V is TRBV6-6 and J is TRBJ2-3, with 8 bases that match TRBD2. This CDR3 is built from 15 residues. After removal of 6 bases from V and 3 bases from J, the junction contained 8 bases not matched to a gene. In germline, CDR1 is MNHNY, CDR2 SVGAGI (reference sequence). CDR3 residues: CASSPWAGGTDTQYF. DNA of the CDR3: TGTGCCAGCAGCCCTTGGGCGGGGGGTACAGATACGCAGTATTTT.

This chain joins TRBV11-2 and TRBJ1-3, with a possible D match to TRBD1 (5 bases). The CDR3 is 16 residues long. The germline V gene encodes CDR1 SGHAT and CDR2 FQNNGV. V was pared by 4 bases and J by 0 bases, with 13 bases between. The CDR3 DNA reads TGTGCCAGCAGCTATGGACAAATTCCCTCTGGAAACACCATATATTTT. Encoded protein: CASSYGQIPSGNTIYF.

This rearrangement joins TRBV4-1 to TRBJ1-5, with no clear D. V lost 4 bases and J lost 2, with 12 bases in between. CDR1 and CDR2 from the germline V gene are MGHRA and YSYEKL. The CDR3 runs to 15 residues. The CDR3 nucleotides are TGCGCCAGCAGCCTACGTATTGAGGGCAATCAGCCCCAGCATTTT. Its protein is CASSLRIEGNQPQHF.